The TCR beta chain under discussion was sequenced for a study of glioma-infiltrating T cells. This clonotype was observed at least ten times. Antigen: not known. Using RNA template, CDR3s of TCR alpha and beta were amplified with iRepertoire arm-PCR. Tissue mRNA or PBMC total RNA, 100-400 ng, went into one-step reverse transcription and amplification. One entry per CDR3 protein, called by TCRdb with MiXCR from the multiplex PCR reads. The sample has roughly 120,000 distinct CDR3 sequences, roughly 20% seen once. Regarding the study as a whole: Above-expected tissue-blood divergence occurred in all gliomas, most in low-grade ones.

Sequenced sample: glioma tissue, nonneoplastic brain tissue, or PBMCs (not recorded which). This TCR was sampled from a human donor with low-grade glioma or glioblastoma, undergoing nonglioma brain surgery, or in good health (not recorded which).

CDR3 DNA: TGTGCCAGCAGTGAACTTGGCGGGAGTACCTACAATGAGCAGTTCTTC. It codes for CASSELGGSTYNEQFF. V gene TRBV2 combines with J gene TRBJ2-1, with 7 bases that match TRBD2. This CDR3 has 16 residues. Germline values: CDR1 SNHLY, CDR2 FYNNEI. V was clipped by 2 bases and J by 2 bases; unmatched bases: 6.